This T cell receptor (beta chain) appears in the sequencing data of a study of T-cell reconstitution after alpha-beta-depleted transplantation in children. Germline lookup yields CDR1 ENHRY and CDR2 SYGVKD. CDR3 length: 13 amino acids. V lost 4 bases to trimming and J lost 4 bases, with 10 bases between them. TCRbeta library construction was performed incorporating unique molecular identifiers. TCRdb recomputed calls from the PCR reads with MiXCR, one row per CDR3 protein. Seen here are approximately 270,000 distinct CDR3 sequences, nearly 10% observed once, and the top ten hold around 10%. This clonotype was seen only a few times.

The clonotype was recovered from a human donor who donated a stem cell graft to a child with SCID. This chain joins TRBV10-3 and TRBJ2-5; a possible D gene is TRBD2 (6 bases). Sequenced material: PBMCs from the stem cell graft donor, taken from the stem cell graft. CDR3 bases: TGTGCCATCAGTGGGGGGGTTGGAGAGACCCAGTACTTC. As protein: CAISGGVGETQYF.